The entry below gives a single T cell receptor (beta chain) sequence along with its context. The CDR3 consists of 16 residues. Germline lookup yields CDR1 SGHNT and CDR2 YYREEE (reference sequence). V shed 4 bases and J shed 4 bases, with 20 bases lying between them. The data belong to a study of control samples from healthy donors and cancer patients. Using immunoSEQ multiplex PCR, the repertoire was profiled, and TCRdb retains in-frame clones only, with some absent. The sample gives 120,000 to 150,000 clones, more than 90% of which show up once; approximately 2.9% is in the top ten. The specimen sequenced was blood. The genes are TRBV5-4 and TRBJ1-2; maybe TRBD1 (6 bases). The TCR sequence derives from a man younger than 45 in good health. CDR3 nucleotides: TGTGCCAGCAGCCCTCGCCAAAGACAGGCGCGCTATGGCTACACCTTC. Amino acid sequence: CASSPRQRQARYGYTF.